The 18 T cell receptor beta chains presented below share a single source sample, sequenced in a study of vaccination effects on CD4 cells after COVID-19. CD4+ T cell isolation took place after 10 days of culture. Assay: immunoSEQ multiplex PCR; the TCRdb copy retains only in-frame clones and omits some. The table lists 50,000 to 60,000 clones, about 74% of them singletons, with 3% in the top ten. These receptors' targets are unknown. Sequencing was performed on CD4+ T cells from PBMCs cultured without peptide, taken before COVID-19 vaccination. All receptors come from a human donor who received a COVID-19 vaccine.

The chain combines TRBV9 with TRBJ2-3; TRBD2 agrees at 15 bases. This CDR3 spans 16 amino acids. V lost 6 bases, J lost 6 bases, and 8 bases stayed unmatched. Germline V gene sequence: CDR1 SGDLS, CDR2 YYNGEE. CDR3 sequence reads: CASTLGLAGGRDTQYF. In DNA form, the CDR3 reads TGTGCCAGCACCTTAGGACTAGCGGGGGGGAGGGATACGCAGTATTTT.

The chain employs TRBV19 and TRBJ2-1, with 9 bases aligning to TRBD1. Trimming at V came to 6 bases and at J to 0 bases, leaving 3 bases not matched to a gene. Germline V gene data show CDR1 as LNHDA and CDR2 as SQIVND (reference sequence). The CDR3 runs 15 residues. DNA of the CDR3: TGTGCCAGTAGCAAGGACAGGGGCTCCTACAATGAGCAGTTCTTC. Protein sequence: CASSKDRGSYNEQFF.

The V gene is TRBV18, the J gene TRBJ2-3; D is possibly TRBD1 (6 bases). The CDR3 totals 19 residues. CDR1 and CDR2 (germline): KGHSH, LQKENI. V lost 1 base and J lost 2, with 22 bases in between. CDR3 DNA: TGTGCCAGCTCACCACAGTCCCCCACCGAGGGGGATATCACAGATACGCAGTATTTT. Protein sequence: CASSPQSPTEGDITDTQYF.

The V and J genes are TRBV6-2 or TRBV6-3 and TRBJ2-7, with 10 bases identical to TRBD2. The V segment lost 6 bases and the J segment 6 bases; nucleotides outside the gene matches: 14. Germline CDR1 and CDR2: MNHEY and SVGEGT. This CDR3 has 16 amino acids. In DNA form, the CDR3 reads TGTGCCAGCAGCTATGGTGTAGCGGGGGGCTTCGGCGAGCAGTACGTC. It specifies CASSYGVAGGFGEQYV.

The chain combines TRBV5-5 with TRBJ2-7; D remains unclear. V gave up 0 bases and J gave up 6 bases, with 10 bases separating them. CDR1 SGHKS and CDR2 YYEKEE come from the germline V gene (reference sequence). CDR3 size: 13 residues. CDR3 amino acids: CASSLVRTGEQYV. DNA of the CDR3: TGTGCCAGCAGCTTGGTCCGGACCGGCGAGCAGTACGTC.

The gene calls are TRBV11-1 and TRBJ2-7; D is possibly TRBD1 or TRBD2 (5 bases each). This CDR3 contains 12 residues. Germline CDR1 SGHAT, CDR2 FQDESV (reference sequence). Deletions cut 4 bases from V and 4 bases from J, with 8 bases between. CDR3 nucleotides: TGTGCCAGCAGCTCGAGGGGTTACGAGCAGTACGTC. This translates into CASSSRGYEQYV.

Only a few counts were recorded for this clone. This chain uses TRBV5-1 with TRBJ1-5; possibly TRBD1 for D (5 bases). V lost 4 bases, J lost 5 bases, and 16 bases lay in between. In germline, CDR1 is SGHRS, CDR2 YFSETQ. The CDR3 is 15 amino acids. The CDR3 region is CASSPLGGSDQPQHF. CDR3 sequence (DNA): TGCGCCAGCAGCCCGCTCGGGGGTTCGGATCAGCCCCAGCATTTT. The variable domain in full, with the rest retrieved from reference TRBV5-1 and TRBJ1-5, is KAGVTQTPRYLIKTRGQQVTLSCSPISGHRSVSWYQQTPGQGLQFLFEYFSETQRNKGNFPGRFSGRQFSNSRSEMNVSTLELGDSALYLCASSPLGGSDQPQHFGDGTRLSIL.

CDR3 in amino acids: CASSLPSETGLEETQYF. CDR3 DNA: TGTGCCAGCAGTTTACCGTCTGAGACTGGGCTAGAGGAGACCCAGTACTTC. The chain carries TRBV27 and TRBJ2-5; D gene ambiguous. Trimming cost V 2 bases and J 5 bases, with 21 bases left between them. Germline assignment: CDR1 MNHEY and CDR2 SMNVEV (reference sequence). The CDR3 totals 17 residues.

The chain has TRBV7-2 and TRBJ2-2; 9 bases are shared with TRBD1. Germline CDR1 is SGHTA and CDR2 is FQGNSA. J was trimmed by 6 bases and V by 3 bases; bases with no gene match: 5. CDR3 length equals 15 residues. In DNA, the CDR3 is TGTGCCAGCAGCTTCGTACAGGGGGCGGCCGGGGAGCTGTTTTTT. It yields the protein CASSFVQGAAGELFF.

This clone was seen a handful of times. The chain joins TRBV5-4 to TRBJ2-2, with 7 bases that match TRBD2. CDR1 is SGHNT, CDR2 YYREEE, per germline (reference sequence). V gave up 3 bases and J gave up 0 bases; unmatched junction bases: 5. The CDR3 runs 16 residues. The CDR3 sequence: CASSWGGTANTGELFF. The CDR3 DNA reads TGTGCCAGCAGCTGGGGGGGAACAGCGAACACCGGGGAGCTGTTTTTT.

V is TRBV5-5 and J is TRBJ2-5; TRBD1 matches 8 bases. The CDR3 runs to 18 residues. Trimming at V came to 2 bases and at J to 1 base, leaving 13 bases not matched to a gene. Looked up from germline, CDR1 is SGHKS and CDR2 is YYEKEE (reference sequence). For the CDR3, the DNA is TGTGCCAGCAGCTTAGGGCAGGGGGCCACCCCGATCCAAGAGACCCAGTACTTC. As protein: CASSLGQGATPIQETQYF.

The chain carries TRBV6-4 and TRBJ2-2, with no clear D. Looked up from germline, CDR1 is MRHNA and CDR2 is SNTAGT. CDR3 size: 14 residues. Deletions cut 10 bases from V and 0 bases from J, with 12 bases between. CDR3 nucleotide sequence: TGTGCCACCACGGACCAACCGAACACCGGGGAGCTGTTTTTT. This encodes CATTDQPNTGELFF.

This clone was counted only a few times. V is TRBV7-7 and J is TRBJ2-2; a weak D match, TRBD1 (5 bases). Germline V CDR1 and CDR2: SSHAT, FNYEAQ (reference sequence). This CDR3 has 12 amino acids. This CDR3 is CAWGRGTGELFF. The CDR3 DNA reads TGTGCGTGGGGAAGGGGCACCGGGGAGCTGTTTTTT.

The chain recombines TRBV2 with TRBJ2-5; TRBD2 aligns across 9 bases. J gave up 1 base and V 3 bases, and 3 bases lay outside the gene matches. The CDR3 is 15 residues long. Germline-derived CDR1 and CDR2 are SNHLY and FYNNEI. The DNA of the CDR3 is TGTGCCAGCAGTGATGTTAGCGGGGGCCAAGAGACCCAGTACTTC. Translated: CASSDVSGGQETQYF.

The J gene is TRBJ2-6, the V gene TRBV5-1; D remains unclear. Looked up from germline, CDR1 is SGHRS and CDR2 is YFSETQ. Trimming took off 0 bases at V and 0 bases at J, with 4 bases between the two ends. The CDR3 extends over 15 amino acids. CDR3 coding DNA: TGCGCCAGCAGCTTGGCTGCCTCTGGGGCCAACGTCCTGACTTTC. Protein sequence: CASSLAASGANVLTF.

This clone was recorded only once. This CDR3 reads CASSLGLAGGTDTQYF. DNA for the CDR3: TGTGCCAGCAGCTTGGGGCTAGCGGGGGGCACAGATACGCAGTATTTT. J is TRBJ2-3 and V is TRBV5-4, with TRBD2 matching 10 bases. V shed 0 bases, J shed 1 base, and the junction held 2 bases outside the gene matches. There are 16 residues in the CDR3. Looked up from germline, CDR1 is SGHNT and CDR2 is YYREEE (reference sequence). Full variable domain (rest looked up from reference TRBV5-4 and TRBJ2-3): ETGVTQSPTHLIKTRGQQVTLRCSSQSGHNTVSWYQQALGQGPQFIFQYYREEENGRGNFPPRFSGLQFPNYSSELNVNALELDDSALYLCASSLGLAGGTDTQYFGPGTRLTVL.

The gene calls are TRBV11-1 and TRBJ1-2, with a possible D match to TRBD1 (5 bases). The CDR3 runs to 13 residues. The V gene lost 3 bases and the J gene lost 3 bases, with 8 bases spanning the gap. In germline, CDR1 is SGHAT, CDR2 FQDESV (reference sequence). DNA for the CDR3: TGTGCCAGCAGCTTCAGGGAGCACTATGGCTACACCTTC. Protein: CASSFREHYGYTF.

The chain recombines TRBV30 with TRBJ2-7, with TRBD1 identical over 9 bases. J lost 8 bases, V lost 0 bases, and 8 bases had no gene match. Per the germline V gene, CDR1 is GTSNPN and CDR2 is SVGIG (reference sequence). This CDR3 comprises 14 residues. CDR3 in DNA: TGTGCCTGGAGTGTAGTTGCCAACAGGGGGCAGCAGTACGTC. This encodes CAWSVVANRGQQYV.